This TCR beta chain appears in the sequencing data of a study of blood T cells in healthy people across ages. Next came a second PCR, run for about 7 to 12 cycles, which used a sample-barcoded 5' primer along with a J-beta primer mix. Each cDNA was tagged by a template-switch adaptor containing 12 random nucleotides. Using its own MiXCR run on the 5' RACE reads, TCRdb lists one record per CDR3 protein. The table has about 800,000 distinct CDR3 sequences, about three fifths seen once. The CDR3 consists of 14 residues. Deletions cut 5 bases from V and 0 bases from J, with 11 bases between. Germline V gene sequence: CDR1 SGHTA, CDR2 FQGNSA. Study findings and constraints: Considered underestimates were the diversity estimates obtained from one million T cells. A strong correlation between TCR beta diversity and naive T cell percentage was seen. PBMCs went unsorted, and a conclusive naive versus antigen-experienced comparison was therefore prevented.

Comment on this clonotype: Its antigen is unidentified.

V usage is TRBV7-2 and J usage is TRBJ2-7; D is undetermined. Sequencing was performed on blood. The clonotype comes from a man aged 30-40 years in good health. The CDR3 loop reads CASSRTSNSYEQYF. The DNA for the CDR3 is TGTGCCAGCAGCCGGACCTCTAACTCCTACGAGCAGTACTTC.